The clone carrying this TCR beta chain was seen once. This specimen comes from a study of T cells in Graves' hyperthyroidism and ophthalmopathy. This CDR3 is built from 13 residues. Per germline, CDR1 LGHNA and CDR2 YSLEER. Trimming removed 3 bases at V and 5 bases at J, with 9 bases between. TCR beta CDR3 region amplification was performed from RNA transcripts. HTBI primers were the set used in a first-round RT-PCR of the TCR CDR3. TCRdb redid the calling of the multiplex PCR reads with MiXCR, one entry per CDR3 protein. The sample has about 640,000 distinct CDR3 sequences; around 20% are singletons. Sequenced material: blood. This chain joins TRBV4-3 and TRBJ2-3, with D perhaps TRBD1 (5 bases). This TCR was recovered from a man between 25 and 39 years old with Graves' ophthalmopathy. In DNA form, the CDR3 reads TGCGCCAGCAGCCATCCCCAGGGAGATACGCAGTATTTT. It yields the protein CASSHPQGDTQYF.